The clone carrying this T cell receptor (beta chain) showed up many times. This sample was taken from a study of liver allograft versus peripheral blood T cells. Study-wide background: Transplanted-liver T cell receptor repertoires were compared with recipients' peripheral blood repertoires.

In TCRdb, the reads were re-called with MiXCR into one record per CDR3 protein. The table includes around 2,000 distinct CDR3 sequences, around 19% detected once. The sequence was obtained from a human patient who had a liver transplant. Some T cells may arise from the graft donor.

The CDR3 protein is CASSEARTSLDPTQHF. CDR3 nucleotide sequence: TGTGCCAGCAGTGAAGCTCGGACGTCCTTAGACCCTACCCAGCATTTT. The rearrangement links TRBV2 to TRBJ1-5; no clear D gene. V gave up 0 bases and J gave up 11 bases, with 20 bases separating them. CDR1 is SNHLY, CDR2 FYNNEI, per germline. This CDR3 is built from 16 residues.